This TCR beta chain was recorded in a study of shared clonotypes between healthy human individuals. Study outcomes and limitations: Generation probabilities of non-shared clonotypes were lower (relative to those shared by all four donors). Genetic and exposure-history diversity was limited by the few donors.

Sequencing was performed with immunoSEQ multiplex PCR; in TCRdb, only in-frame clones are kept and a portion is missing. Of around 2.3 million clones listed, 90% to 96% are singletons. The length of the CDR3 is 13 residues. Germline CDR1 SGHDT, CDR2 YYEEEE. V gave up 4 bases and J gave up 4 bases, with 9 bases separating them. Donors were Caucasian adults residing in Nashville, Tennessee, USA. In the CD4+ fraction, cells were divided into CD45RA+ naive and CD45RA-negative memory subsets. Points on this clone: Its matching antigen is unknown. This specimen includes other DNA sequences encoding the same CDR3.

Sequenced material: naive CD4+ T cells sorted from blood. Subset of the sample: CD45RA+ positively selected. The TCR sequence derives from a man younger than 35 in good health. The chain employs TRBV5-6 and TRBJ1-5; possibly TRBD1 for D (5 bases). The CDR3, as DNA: TGTGCCAGCAGCCTGGGACCTAATCAGCCCCAGCATTTT. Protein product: CASSLGPNQPQHF.